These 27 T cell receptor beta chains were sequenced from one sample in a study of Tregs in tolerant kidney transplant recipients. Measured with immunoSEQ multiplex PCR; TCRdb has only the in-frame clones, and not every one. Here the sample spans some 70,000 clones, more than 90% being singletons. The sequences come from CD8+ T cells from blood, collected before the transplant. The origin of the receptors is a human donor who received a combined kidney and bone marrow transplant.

For the CDR3, the DNA is TGCGCCAGCAGCCAACTTTTCCCCGGGCAGCGGGGGGAGACCCAGTACTTC. It specifies CASSQLFPGQRGETQYF. The V gene is TRBV4-1, the J gene TRBJ2-5, with TRBD2 matching 8 bases. Germline V gene data show CDR1 as MGHRA and CDR2 as YSYEKL. Trimming removed 2 bases from V and 5 bases from J; junction bases left unmatched: 13. The CDR3 loop spans 17 amino acids.

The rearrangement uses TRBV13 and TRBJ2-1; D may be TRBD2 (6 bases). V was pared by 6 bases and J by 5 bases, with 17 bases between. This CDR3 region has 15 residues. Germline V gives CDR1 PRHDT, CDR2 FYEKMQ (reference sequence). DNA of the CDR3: TGTGCCAGCAGGCGAAAGACTTGGGGGGACAATGAGCAGTTCTTC. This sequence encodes CASRRKTWGDNEQFF.

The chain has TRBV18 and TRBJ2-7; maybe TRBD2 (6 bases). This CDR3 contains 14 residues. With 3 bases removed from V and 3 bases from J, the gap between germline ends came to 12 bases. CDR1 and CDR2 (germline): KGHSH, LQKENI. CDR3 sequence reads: CASSPSSADYEQYF. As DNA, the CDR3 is TGTGCCAGCTCACCGTCTAGCGCCGACTACGAGCAGTACTTC.

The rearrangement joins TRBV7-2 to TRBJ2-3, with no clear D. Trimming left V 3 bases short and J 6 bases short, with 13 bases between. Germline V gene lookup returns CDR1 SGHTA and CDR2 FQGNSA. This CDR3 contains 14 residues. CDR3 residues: CASSLTHRSDTQYF. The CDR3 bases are TGTGCCAGCAGCTTGACCCACCGGAGTGATACGCAGTATTTT.

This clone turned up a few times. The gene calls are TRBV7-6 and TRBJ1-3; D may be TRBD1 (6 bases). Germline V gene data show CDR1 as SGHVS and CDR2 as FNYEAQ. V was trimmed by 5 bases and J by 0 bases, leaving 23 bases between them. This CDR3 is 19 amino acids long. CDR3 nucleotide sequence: TGTGCCAGCAGCCCTCGGACAGCTCCTCTGTACTCCTCTGGAAACACCATATATTTT. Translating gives CASSPRTAPLYSSGNTIYF.

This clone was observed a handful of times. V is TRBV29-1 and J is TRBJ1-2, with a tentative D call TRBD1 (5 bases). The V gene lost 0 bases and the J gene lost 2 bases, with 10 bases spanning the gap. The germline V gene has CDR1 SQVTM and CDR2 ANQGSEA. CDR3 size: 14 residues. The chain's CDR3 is CSVEDHNRNYGYTF. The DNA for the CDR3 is TGCAGCGTTGAAGATCACAACAGGAACTATGGCTACACCTTC. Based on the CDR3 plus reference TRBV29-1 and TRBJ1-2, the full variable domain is SAVISQKPSRDICQRGTSLTIQCQVDSQVTMMFWYRQQPGQSLTLIATANQGSEATYESGFVIDKFPISRPNLTFSTLTVSNMSPEDSSIYLCSVEDHNRNYGYTFGSGTRLTVV.

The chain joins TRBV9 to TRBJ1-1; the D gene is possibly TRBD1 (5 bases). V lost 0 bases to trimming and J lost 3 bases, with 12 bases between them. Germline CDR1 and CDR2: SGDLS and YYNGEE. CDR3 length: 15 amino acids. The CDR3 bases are TGTGCCAGCAGCGTAGGGGGGGTGGGGTACACTGAAGCTTTCTTT. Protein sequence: CASSVGGVGYTEAFF.

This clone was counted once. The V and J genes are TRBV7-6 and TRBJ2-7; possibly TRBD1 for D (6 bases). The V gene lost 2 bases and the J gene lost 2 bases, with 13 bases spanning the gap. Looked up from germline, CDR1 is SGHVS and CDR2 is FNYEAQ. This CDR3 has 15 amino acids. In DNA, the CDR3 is TGTGCCAGCAGCTTATTTCGGGACACCACCTACGAGCAGTACTTC. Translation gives CASSLFRDTTYEQYF.

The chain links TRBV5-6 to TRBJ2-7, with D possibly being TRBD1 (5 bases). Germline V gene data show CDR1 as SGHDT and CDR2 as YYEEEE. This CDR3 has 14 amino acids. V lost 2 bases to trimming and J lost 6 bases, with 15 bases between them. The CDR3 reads CASSFGQGHIEQYF. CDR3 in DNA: TGTGCCAGCAGCTTCGGCCAGGGTCACATCGAGCAGTACTTC.

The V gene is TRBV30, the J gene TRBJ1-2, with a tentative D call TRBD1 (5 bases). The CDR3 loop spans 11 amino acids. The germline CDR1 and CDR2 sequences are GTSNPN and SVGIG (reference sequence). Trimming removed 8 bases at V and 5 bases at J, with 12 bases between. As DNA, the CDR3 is TGTGCCGGGCAGGGTGATTATGGCTACACCTTC. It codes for CAGQGDYGYTF.

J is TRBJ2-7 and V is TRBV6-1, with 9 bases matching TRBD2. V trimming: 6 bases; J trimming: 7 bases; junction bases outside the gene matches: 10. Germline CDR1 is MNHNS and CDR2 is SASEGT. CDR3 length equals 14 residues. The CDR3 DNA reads TGTGCCAGCAGCTTACTAGCGGGCTCCCCGGAGCAGTACTTC. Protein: CASSLLAGSPEQYF.

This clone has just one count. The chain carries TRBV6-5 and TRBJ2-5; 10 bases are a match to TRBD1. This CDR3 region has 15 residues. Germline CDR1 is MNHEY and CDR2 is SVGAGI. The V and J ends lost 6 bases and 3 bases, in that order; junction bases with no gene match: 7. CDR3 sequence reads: CASRDRGFGEETQYF. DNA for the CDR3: TGTGCCAGCAGGGACAGGGGGTTTGGAGAAGAGACCCAGTACTTC.

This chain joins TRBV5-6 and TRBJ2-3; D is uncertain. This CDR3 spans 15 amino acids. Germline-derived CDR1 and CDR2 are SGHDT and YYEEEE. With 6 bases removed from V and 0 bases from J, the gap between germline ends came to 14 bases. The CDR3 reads CASTSVESSTDTQYF. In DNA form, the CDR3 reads TGTGCCAGCACCTCGGTGGAGTCTAGCACAGATACGCAGTATTTT.

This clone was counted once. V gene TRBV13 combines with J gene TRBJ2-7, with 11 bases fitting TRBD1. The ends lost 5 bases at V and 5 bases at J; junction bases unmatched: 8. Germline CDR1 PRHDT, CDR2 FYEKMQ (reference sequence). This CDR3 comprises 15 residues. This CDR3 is CASSQPGQGVHEQYF. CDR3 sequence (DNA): TGTGCCAGCAGCCAACCGGGACAGGGGGTACACGAGCAGTACTTC.

The CDR3 loop reads CASSTSGGSYEQYF. For the CDR3, the DNA is TGTGCCAGTAGTACTAGCGGGGGGTCCTACGAGCAGTACTTC. The gene calls are TRBV19 and TRBJ2-7, with TRBD2 matching 11 bases. CDR3 length equals 14 residues. In germline, CDR1 is LNHDA, CDR2 SQIVND (reference sequence). Trimming took 4 bases from V and 1 from J; bases not matched to a gene: 0.

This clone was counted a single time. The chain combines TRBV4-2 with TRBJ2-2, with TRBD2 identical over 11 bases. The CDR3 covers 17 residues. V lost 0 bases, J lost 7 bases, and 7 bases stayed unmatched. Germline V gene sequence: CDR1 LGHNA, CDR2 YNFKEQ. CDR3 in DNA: TGTGCCAGCAGCCAAGAAGGTGTTAGCGGGGGGGTCGGGGAGCTGTTTTTT. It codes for CASSQEGVSGGVGELFF.

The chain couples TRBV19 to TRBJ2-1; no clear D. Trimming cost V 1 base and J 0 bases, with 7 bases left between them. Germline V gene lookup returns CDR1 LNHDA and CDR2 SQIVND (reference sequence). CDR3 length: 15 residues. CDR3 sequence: CASSIGQASYNEQFF. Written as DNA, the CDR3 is TGTGCCAGTAGTATAGGGCAGGCCTCCTACAATGAGCAGTTCTTC.

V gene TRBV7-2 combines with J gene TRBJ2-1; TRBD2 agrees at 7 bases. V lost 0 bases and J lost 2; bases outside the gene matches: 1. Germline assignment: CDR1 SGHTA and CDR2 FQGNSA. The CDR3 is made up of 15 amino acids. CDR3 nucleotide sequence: TGTGCCAGCAGCTTAGCGGGAGGGACCTACAATGAGCAGTTCTTC. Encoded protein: CASSLAGGTYNEQFF.

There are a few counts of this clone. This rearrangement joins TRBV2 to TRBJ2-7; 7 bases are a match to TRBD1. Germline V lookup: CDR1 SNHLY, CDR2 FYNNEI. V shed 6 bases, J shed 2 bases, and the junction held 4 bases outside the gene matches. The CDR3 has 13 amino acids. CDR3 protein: CASSAGQAYEQYF. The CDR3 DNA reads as TGTGCCAGCAGCGCAGGACAGGCCTACGAGCAGTACTTC.

CDR3 bases: TGCAGTGCTAGGGCAGAGGGTGAGCAGTTCTTC. Encoded protein: CSARAEGEQFF. The chain is built from TRBV20-1 and TRBJ2-1, with a possible D match to TRBD2 (5 bases). Trimming pared 3 bases from V and 9 bases from J, leaving 9 bases between. Germline CDR1 DFQATT, CDR2 SNEGSKA (reference sequence). The CDR3 has 11 residues.

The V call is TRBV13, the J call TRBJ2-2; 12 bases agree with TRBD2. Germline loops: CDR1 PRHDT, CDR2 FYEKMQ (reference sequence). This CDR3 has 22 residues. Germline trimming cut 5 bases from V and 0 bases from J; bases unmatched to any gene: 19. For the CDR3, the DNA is TGTGCCAGCAGCAGCCGGGACAGGGGCTTTGGACTAGCGGGACCGAACACCGGGGAGCTGTTTTTT. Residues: CASSSRDRGFGLAGPNTGELFF.

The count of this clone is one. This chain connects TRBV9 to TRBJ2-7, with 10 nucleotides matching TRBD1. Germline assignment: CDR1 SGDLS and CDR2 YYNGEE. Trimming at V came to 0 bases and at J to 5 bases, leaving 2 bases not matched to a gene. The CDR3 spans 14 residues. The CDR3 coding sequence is TGTGCCAGCAGCGTAGGGGACAGGGGTGACGAGCAGTACTTC. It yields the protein CASSVGDRGDEQYF. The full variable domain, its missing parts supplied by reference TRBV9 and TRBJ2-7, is DSGVTQTPKHLITATGQRVTLRCSPRSGDLSVYWYQQSLDQGLQFLIQYYNGEERAKGNILERFSAQQFPDLHSELNLSSLELGDSALYFCASSVGDRGDEQYFGPGTRLTVT.

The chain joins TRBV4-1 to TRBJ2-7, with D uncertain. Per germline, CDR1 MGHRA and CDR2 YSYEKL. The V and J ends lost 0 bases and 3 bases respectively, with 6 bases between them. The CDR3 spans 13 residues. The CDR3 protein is CASSQDGDYEQYF. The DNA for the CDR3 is TGCGCCAGCAGCCAAGACGGAGACTACGAGCAGTACTTC.

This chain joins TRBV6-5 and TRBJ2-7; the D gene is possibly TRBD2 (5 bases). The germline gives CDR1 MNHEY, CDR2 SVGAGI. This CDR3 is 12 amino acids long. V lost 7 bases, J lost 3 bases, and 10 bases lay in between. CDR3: CASTSSVYEQYF. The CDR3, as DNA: TGTGCCAGCACGAGTAGCGTCTACGAGCAGTACTTC.

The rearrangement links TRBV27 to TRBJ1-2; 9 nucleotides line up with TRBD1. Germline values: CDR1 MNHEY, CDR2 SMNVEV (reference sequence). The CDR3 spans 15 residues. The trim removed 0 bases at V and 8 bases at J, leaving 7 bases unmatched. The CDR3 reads CASSLSGTGRRGYTF. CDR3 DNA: TGTGCCAGCAGTTTATCGGGGACAGGGCGGAGAGGCTACACCTTC.

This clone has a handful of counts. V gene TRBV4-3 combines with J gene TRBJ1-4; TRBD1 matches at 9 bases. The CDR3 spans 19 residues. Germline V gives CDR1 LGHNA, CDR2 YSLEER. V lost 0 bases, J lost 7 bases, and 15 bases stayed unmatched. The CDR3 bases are TGCGCCAGCAGCCAAGATGGGCCCTACAGGGGGCAGGGTGGTGAAAAACTGTTTTTT. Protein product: CASSQDGPYRGQGGEKLFF.

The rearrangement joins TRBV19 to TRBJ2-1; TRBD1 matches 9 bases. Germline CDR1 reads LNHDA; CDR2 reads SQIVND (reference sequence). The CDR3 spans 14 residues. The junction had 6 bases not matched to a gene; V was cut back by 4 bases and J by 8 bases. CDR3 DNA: TGTGCCAGTAGTAGCAACAGGGGGCTCGATGAGCAGTTCTTC. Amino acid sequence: CASSSNRGLDEQFF.